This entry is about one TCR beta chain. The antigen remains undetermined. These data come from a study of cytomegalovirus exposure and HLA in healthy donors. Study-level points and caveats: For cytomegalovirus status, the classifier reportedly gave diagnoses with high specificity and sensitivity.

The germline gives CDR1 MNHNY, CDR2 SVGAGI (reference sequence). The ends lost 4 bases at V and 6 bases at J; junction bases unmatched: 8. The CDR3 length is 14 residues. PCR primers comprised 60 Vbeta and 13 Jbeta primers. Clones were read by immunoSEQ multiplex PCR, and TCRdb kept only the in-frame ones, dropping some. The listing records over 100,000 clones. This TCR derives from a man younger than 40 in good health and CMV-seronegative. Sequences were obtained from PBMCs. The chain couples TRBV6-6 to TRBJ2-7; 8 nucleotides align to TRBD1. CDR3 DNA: TGTGCCAGCAGTTCCTGGACAGGGTCGCTCGAGCAGTACTTC. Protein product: CASSSWTGSLEQYF.